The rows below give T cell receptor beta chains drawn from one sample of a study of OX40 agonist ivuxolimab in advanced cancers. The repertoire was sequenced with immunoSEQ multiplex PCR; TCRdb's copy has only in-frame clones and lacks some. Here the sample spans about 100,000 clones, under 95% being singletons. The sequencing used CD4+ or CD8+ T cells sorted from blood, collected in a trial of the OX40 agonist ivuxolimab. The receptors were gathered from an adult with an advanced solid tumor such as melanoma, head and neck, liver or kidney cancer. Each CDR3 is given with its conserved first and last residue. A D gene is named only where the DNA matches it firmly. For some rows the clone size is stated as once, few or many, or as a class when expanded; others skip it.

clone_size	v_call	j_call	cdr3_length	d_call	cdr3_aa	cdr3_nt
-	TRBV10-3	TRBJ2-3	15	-	CAISTGLALQDTQYF	TGTGCCATCAGTACCGGGCTAGCCCTGCAAGATACGCAGTATTTT
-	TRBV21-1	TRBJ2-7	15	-	CASSKGLAGEVEQYF	TGTGCCAGCAGCAAAGGACTAGCGGGAGAAGTCGAGCAGTACTTC
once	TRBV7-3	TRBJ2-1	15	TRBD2	CASSPPGTNYNEQFF	TGTGCCAGCAGCCCTCCCGGGACTAACTACAATGAGCAGTTCTTC
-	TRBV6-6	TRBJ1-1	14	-	CASSLLGTVSEAFF	TGTGCCAGCAGTTTACTTGGGACGGTCTCTGAAGCTTTCTTT
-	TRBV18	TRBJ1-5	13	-	CASSPDSNQPQHF	TGTGCCAGCTCACCGGACAGCAATCAGCCCCAGCATTTT
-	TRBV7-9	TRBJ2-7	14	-	CDSSLDNRDDEQYF	TGTGACAGCAGCTTAGATAATCGAGACGACGAGCAGTACTTC
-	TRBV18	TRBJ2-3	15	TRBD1	CASSPTGGKTDTQYF	TGTGCCAGCTCACCAACAGGGGGCAAAACAGATACGCAGTATTTT
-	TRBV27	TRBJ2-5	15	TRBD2	CASSYAGGRQETQYF	TGTGCCAGCAGTTACGCGGGGGGTCGGCAAGAGACCCAGTACTTC
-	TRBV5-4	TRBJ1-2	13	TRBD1	CASSPGQVYGYTF	TGTGCCAGCAGCCCGGGACAGGTCTATGGCTACACCTTC
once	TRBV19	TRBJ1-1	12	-	CASSIIGAEAFF	TGTGCCAGTAGTATTATAGGAGCTGAAGCTTTCTTT
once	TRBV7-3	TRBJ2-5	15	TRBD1	CASSFGDRAQETQYF	TGTGCCAGCAGCTTTGGGGACAGGGCTCAAGAGACCCAGTACTTC
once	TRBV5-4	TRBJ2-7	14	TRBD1	CASSSPGQGNEQYF	TGTGCCAGCAGCTCCCCCGGACAGGGGAACGAGCAGTACTTC
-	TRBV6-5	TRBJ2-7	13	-	CASFTGTAYEQYF	TGTGCCAGCTTTACCGGGACCGCCTACGAGCAGTACTTC
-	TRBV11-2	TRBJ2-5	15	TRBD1	CASSLVGTGEETQYF	TGTGCCAGCAGCTTAGTGGGGACAGGGGAAGAGACCCAGTACTTC
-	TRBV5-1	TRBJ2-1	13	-	CASSLLVVDEQFF	TGCGCCAGCAGCTTACTAGTTGTAGATGAGCAGTTCTTC
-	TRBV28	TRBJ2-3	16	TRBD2	CASPPLLAGDTDTQYF	TGTGCCAGCCCACCCCTACTAGCGGGAGATACAGATACGCAGTATTTT
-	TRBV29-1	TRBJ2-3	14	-	CSVGPGSRGGTQYF	TGCAGCGTTGGCCCCGGCTCCCGTGGTGGTACGCAGTATTTT
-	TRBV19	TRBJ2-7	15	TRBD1	CASSNGQGNSYEQYF	TGTGCCAGTAGTAACGGACAGGGGAACTCCTACGAGCAGTACTTC
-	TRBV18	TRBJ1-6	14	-	CASSPGQPNSPLHF	TGTGCCAGCTCACCGGGCCAACCTAATTCACCCCTCCACTTT
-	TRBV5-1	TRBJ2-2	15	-	CASSFTGTNTGELFF	TGCGCCAGCAGCTTTACGGGGACGAACACCGGGGAGCTGTTTTTT
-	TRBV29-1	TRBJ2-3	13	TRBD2	CSVERERGDTQYF	TGCAGCGTTGAGCGGGAGCGGGGAGATACGCAGTATTTT
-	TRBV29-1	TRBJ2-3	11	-	CSASQGDTQYF	TGCAGCGCCTCACAGGGAGATACGCAGTATTTT
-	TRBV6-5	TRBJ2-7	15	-	CASSSIRDGSYEQYF	TGTGCCAGCAGTTCAATCCGGGACGGCTCCTACGAGCAGTACTTC
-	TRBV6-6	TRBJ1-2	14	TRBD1	CASSSGTGIYGYTF	TGTGCCAGCAGCTCCGGGACAGGGATCTATGGCTACACCTTC
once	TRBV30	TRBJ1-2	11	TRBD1	CACQGGYGYTF	TGTGCGTGTCAGGGGGGCTATGGCTACACCTTC
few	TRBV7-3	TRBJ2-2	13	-	CASSLQGTGELFF	TGTGCCAGCAGCTTACAGGGCACCGGGGAGCTGTTTTTT
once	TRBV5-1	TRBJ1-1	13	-	CASSLQRNTEAFF	TGCGCCAGCAGCCTTCAGCGAAACACTGAAGCTTTCTTT
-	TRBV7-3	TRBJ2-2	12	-	CASSLKAGELFF	TGTGCCAGCAGCTTAAAAGCCGGGGAGCTGTTTTTT
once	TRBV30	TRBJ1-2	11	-	CAWSVSGPYTF	TGTGCCTGGAGTGTGTCGGGCCCATACACCTTC
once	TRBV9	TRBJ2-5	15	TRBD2	CASSVVSGGQETQYF	TGTGCCAGCAGCGTCGTTAGCGGGGGCCAAGAGACCCAGTACTTC
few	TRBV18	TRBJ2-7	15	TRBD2	CASSPAGRASYEQYF	TGTGCCAGCTCACCCGCCGGGAGGGCCTCCTACGAGCAGTACTTC
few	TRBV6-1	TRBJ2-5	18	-	CASSGGGMSVINQETQYF	TGTGCCAGCAGTGGAGGGGGGATGTCAGTTATAAACCAAGAGACCCAGTACTTC
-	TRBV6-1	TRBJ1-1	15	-	CASNKRDPGSTEAFF	TGTGCCAGCAACAAACGGGACCCTGGCAGCACTGAAGCTTTCTTT
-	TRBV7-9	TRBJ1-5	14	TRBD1	CASSDQGEGQPQHF	TGTGCCAGCAGCGACCAGGGGGAGGGTCAGCCCCAGCATTTT
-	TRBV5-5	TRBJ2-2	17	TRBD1	CASSHFGGQGNVGELFF	TGTGCCAGCAGCCATTTCGGGGGACAGGGAAACGTCGGGGAGCTGTTTTTT
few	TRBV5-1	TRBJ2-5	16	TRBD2	CASSISGTSGSETQYF	TGCGCCAGCAGCATATCTGGGACTAGCGGGAGTGAGACCCAGTACTTC
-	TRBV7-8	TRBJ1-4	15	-	CASSLWDLASEKLFF	TGTGCCAGCAGCTTATGGGACCTAGCAAGTGAAAAACTGTTTTTT
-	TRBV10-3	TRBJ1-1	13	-	CAISSRDGHEAFF	TGTGCCATCAGTAGCCGGGACGGACATGAAGCTTTCTTT
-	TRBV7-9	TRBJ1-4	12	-	CASSRGWEKLFF	TGTGCCAGCAGTCGCGGGTGGGAAAAACTGTTTTTC
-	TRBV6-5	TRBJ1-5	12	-	CASGRVEEPQHF	TGTGCCAGTGGGCGGGTGGAGGAGCCCCAGCATTTT